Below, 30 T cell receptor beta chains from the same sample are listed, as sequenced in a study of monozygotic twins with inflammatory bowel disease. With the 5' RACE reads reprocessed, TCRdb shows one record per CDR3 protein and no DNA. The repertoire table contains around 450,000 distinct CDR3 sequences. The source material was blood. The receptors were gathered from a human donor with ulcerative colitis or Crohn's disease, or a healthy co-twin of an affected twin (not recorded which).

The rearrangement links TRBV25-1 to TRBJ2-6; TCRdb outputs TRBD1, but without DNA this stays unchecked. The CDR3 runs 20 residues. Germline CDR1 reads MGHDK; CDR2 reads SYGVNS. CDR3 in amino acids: CASRATGGESGRSGANVLTF.

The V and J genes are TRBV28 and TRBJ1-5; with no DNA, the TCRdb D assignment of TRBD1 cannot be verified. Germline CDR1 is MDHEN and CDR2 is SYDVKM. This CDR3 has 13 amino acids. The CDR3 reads CANQGINNQPQHF.

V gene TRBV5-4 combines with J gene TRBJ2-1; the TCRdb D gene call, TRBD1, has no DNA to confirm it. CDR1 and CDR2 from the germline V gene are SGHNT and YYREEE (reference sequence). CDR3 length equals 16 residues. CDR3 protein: CASSSQAPGGHNEQFF.

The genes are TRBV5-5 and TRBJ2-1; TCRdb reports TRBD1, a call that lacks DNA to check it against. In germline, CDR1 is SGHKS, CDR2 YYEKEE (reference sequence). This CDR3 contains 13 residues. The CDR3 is CASSLEGVGEQFF.

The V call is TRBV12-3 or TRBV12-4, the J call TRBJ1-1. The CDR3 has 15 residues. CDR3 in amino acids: CASSLRGTVNTEAFF.

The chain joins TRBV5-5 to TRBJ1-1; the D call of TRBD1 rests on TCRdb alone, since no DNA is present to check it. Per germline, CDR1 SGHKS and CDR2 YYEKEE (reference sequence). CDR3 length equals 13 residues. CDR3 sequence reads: CASNKQGADGAFF. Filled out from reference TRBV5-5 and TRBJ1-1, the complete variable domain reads DAGVTQSPTHLIKTRGQQVTLRCSPISGHKSVSWYQQVLGQGPQFIFQYYEKEERGRGNFPDRFSARQFPNYSSELNVNALLLGDSALYLCASNKQGADGAFFGQGTRLTVV.

The CDR3 reads CASSQAGNQETQYF. The chain links TRBV3-1 to TRBJ2-5; TCRdb reports TRBD1, a call that lacks DNA to check it against. The CDR3 runs to 14 residues. CDR1 and CDR2 from the germline V gene are LGHDT and YNNKEL (reference sequence).

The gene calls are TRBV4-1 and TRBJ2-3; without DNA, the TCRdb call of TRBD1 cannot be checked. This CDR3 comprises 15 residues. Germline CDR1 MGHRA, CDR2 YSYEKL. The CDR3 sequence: CASSQERGRTDTQYF.

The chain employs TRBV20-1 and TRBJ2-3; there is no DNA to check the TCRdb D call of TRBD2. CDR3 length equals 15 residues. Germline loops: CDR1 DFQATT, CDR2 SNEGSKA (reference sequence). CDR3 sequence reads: CSASTSGGYQDTQYF.

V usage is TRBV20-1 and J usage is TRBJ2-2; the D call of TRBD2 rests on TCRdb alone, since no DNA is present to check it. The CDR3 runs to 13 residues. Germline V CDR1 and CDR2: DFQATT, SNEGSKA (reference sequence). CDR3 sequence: CSATGGQPGELFF.

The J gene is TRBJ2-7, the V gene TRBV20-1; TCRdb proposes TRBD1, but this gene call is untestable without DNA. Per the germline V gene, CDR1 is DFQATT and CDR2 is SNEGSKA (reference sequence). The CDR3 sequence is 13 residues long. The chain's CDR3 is CSALGTPNREQYF.

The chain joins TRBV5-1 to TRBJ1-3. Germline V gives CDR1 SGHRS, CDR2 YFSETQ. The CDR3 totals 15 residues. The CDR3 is CASSRSSGSGNTIYF.

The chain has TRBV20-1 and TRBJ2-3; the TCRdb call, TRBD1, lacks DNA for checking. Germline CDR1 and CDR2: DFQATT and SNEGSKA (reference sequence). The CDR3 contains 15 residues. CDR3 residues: CSARDGGGGTDTQYF.

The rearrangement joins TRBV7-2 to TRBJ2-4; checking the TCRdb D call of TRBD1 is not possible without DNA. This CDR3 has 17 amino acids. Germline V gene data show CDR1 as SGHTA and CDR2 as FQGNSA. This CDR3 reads CASSLAPGVIAKNIQYF.

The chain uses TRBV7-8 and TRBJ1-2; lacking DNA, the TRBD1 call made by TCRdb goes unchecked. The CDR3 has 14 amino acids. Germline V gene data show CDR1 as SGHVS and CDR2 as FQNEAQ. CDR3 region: CASSYYPTGQGYTF.

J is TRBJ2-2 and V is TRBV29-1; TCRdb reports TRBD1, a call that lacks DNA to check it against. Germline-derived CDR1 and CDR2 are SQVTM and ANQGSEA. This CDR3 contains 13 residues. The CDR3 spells CSVDRADTGELFF.

CDR3 region: CASSPRQGARGYTF. The J gene is TRBJ1-2, the V gene TRBV7-2; absent DNA, TCRdb's TRBD1 call cannot be checked. Germline lookup yields CDR1 SGHTA and CDR2 FQGNSA. CDR3 length equals 14 residues.

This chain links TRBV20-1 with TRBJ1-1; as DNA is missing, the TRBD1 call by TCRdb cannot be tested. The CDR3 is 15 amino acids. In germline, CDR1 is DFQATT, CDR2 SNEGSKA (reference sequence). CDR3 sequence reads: CSARRVRGTGTEAFF.

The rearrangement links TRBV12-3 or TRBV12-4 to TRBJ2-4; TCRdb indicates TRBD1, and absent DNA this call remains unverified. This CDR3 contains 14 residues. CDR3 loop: CASSHTGAKNIQYF.

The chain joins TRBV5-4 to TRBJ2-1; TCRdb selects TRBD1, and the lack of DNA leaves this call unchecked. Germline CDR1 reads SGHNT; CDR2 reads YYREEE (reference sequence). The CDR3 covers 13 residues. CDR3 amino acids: CASSPAGGYEQFF.

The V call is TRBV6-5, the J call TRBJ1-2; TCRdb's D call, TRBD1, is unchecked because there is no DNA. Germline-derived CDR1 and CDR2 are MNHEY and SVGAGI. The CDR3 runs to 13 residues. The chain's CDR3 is CASRPGTGKGYTF.

The CDR3 sequence is CSGEVWYANTEAFF. The chain has TRBV29-1 and TRBJ1-1. Germline-derived CDR1 and CDR2 are SQVTM and ANQGSEA. The CDR3 length is 14 residues. The entire variable domain, with the rest obtained from reference TRBV29-1 and TRBJ1-1, is as follows: SAVISQKPSRDICQRGTSLTIQCQVDSQVTMMFWYRQQPGQSLTLIATANQGSEATYESGFVIDKFPISRPNLTFSTLTVSNMSPEDSSIYLCSGEVWYANTEAFFGQGTRLTVV.

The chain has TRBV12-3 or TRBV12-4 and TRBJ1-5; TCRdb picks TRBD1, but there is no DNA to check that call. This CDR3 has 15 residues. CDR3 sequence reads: CASSQTGGNNQPQHF.

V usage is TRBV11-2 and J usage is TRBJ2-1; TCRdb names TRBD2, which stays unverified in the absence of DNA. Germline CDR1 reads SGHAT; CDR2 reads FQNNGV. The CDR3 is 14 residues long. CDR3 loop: CASSFLLAGVEQFF.

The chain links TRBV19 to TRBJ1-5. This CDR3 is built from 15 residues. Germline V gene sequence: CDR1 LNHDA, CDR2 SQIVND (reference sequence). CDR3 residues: CASSLGTSGNQPQHF.

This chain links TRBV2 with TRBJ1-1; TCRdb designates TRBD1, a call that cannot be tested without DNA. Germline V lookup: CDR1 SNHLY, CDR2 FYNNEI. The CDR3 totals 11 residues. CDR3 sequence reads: CARRGNTEAFF.

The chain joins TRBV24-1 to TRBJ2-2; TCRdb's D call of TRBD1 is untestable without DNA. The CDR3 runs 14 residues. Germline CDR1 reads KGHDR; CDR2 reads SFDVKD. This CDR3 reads CATSDSGSHGELFF.

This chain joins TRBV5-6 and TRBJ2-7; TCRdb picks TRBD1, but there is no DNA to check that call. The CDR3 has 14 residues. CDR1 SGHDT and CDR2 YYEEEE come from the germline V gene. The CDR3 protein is CASSPGQGAREQYF.

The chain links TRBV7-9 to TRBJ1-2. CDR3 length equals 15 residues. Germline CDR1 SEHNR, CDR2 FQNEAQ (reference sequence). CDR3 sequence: CASSVSLARDYGYTF.

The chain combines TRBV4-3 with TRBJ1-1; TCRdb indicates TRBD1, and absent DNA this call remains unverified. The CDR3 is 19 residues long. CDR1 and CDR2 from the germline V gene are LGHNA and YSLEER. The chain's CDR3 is CASSQPPEGTARMNTEAFF.